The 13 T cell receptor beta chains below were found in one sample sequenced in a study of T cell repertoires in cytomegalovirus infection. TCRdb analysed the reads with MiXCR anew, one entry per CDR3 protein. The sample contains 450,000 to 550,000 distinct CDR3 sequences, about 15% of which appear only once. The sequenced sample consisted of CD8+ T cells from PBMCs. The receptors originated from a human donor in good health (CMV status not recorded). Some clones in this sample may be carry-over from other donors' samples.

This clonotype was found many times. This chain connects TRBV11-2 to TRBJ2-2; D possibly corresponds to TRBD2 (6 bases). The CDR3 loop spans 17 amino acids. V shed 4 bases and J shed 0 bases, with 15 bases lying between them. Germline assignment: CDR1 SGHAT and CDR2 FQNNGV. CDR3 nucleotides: TGTGCCAGCAGCTCCCTGACCCTAGCGCCGAACACCGGGGAGCTGTTTTTT. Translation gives CASSSLTLAPNTGELFF.

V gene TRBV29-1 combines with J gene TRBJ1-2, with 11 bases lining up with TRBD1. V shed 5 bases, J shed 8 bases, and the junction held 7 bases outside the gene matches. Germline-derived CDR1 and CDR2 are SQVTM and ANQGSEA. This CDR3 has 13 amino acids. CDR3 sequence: CSVPGQGERGYTF. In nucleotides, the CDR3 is TGCAGCGTTCCGGGACAGGGGGAAAGGGGCTACACCTTC.

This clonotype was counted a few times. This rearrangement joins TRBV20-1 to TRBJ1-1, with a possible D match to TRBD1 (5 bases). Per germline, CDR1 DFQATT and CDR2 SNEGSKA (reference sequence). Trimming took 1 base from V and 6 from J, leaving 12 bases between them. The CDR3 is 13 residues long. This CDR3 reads CSARGAPGAEAFF. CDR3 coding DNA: TGCAGTGCTAGAGGGGCCCCGGGGGCTGAAGCTTTCTTT.

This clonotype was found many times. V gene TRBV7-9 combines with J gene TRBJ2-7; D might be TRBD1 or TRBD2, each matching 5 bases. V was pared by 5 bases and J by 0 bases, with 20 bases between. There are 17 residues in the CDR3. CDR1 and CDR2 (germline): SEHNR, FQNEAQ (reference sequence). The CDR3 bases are TGTGCCAGCAGCCCAGCAGACGGGACGGACCCCTCCTACGAGCAGTACTTC. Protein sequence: CASSPADGTDPSYEQYF.

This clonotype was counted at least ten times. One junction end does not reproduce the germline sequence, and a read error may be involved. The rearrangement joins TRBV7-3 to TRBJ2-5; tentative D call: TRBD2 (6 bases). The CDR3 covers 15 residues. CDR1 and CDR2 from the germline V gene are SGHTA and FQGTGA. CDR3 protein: CASSHLGTLQEAQYF. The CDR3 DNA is TGTGCCAGCAGCCACCTGGGGACTCTGCAAGAGGCCCAGTACTTC.

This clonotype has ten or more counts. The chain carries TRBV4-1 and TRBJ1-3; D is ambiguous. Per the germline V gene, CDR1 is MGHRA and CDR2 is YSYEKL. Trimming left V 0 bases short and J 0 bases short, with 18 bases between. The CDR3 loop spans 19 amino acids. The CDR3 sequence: CASSQEPPGPGYSGNTIYF. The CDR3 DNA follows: TGCGCCAGCAGCCAAGAACCCCCCGGTCCGGGCTACTCTGGAAACACCATATATTTT.

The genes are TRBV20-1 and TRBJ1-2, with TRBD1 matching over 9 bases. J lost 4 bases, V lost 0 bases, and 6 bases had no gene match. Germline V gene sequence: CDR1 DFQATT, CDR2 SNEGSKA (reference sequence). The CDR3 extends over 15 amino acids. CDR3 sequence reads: CSARDRGQGSYGYTF. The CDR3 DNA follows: TGCAGTGCTAGAGATAGGGGACAGGGCTCCTATGGCTACACCTTC.

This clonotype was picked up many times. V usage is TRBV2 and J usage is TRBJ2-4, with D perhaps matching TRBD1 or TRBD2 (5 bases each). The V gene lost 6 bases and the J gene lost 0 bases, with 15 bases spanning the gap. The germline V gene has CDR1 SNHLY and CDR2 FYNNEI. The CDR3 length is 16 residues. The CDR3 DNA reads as TGTGCCAGCAGCCGAGGGGACCTCCTAGCCAAAAACATTCAGTACTTC. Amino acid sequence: CASSRGDLLAKNIQYF.

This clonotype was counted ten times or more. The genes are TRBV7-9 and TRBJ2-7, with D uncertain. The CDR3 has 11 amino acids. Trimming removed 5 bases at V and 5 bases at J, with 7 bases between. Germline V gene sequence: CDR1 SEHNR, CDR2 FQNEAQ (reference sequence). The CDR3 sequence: CASSRSDEQYF. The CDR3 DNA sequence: TGTGCCAGCAGCAGATCGGACGAGCAGTACTTC.

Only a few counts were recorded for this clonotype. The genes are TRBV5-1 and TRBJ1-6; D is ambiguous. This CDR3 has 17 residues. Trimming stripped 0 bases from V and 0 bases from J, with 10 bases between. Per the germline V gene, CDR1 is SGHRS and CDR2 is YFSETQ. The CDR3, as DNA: TGCGCCAGCAGCTTGGATCCGGTTAGCTCCTATAATTCACCCCTCCACTTT. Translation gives CASSLDPVSSYNSPLHF. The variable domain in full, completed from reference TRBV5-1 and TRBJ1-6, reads KAGVTQTPRYLIKTRGQQVTLSCSPISGHRSVSWYQQTPGQGLQFLFEYFSETQRNKGNFPGRFSGRQFSNSRSEMNVSTLELGDSALYLCASSLDPVSSYNSPLHFGNGTRLTVT.

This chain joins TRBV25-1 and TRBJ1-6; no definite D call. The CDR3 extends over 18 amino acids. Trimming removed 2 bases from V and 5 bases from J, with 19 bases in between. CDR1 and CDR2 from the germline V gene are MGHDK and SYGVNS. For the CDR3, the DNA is TGTGCCAGCAGTGAAGCCCCCTCAGGTTGGGCAGATAATTCACCCCTCCACTTT. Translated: CASSEAPSGWADNSPLHF.

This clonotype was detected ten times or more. CDR3 sequence: CASSRTYTRTSGGQDTQYF. CDR3 nucleotide sequence: TGTGCCAGCAGCCGAACATATACCCGGACTAGCGGGGGACAAGATACGCAGTATTTT. J is TRBJ2-3 and V is TRBV11-2; 13 positions agree with TRBD2. This CDR3 comprises 19 residues. CDR1 and CDR2 from the germline V gene are SGHAT and FQNNGV. V lost 5 bases to trimming and J lost 5 bases; unmatched junction nucleotides: 16.

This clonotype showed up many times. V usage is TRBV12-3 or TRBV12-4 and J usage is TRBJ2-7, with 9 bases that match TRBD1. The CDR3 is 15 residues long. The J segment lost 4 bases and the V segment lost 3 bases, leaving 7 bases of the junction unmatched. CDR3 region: CASSFTRDRVYEQYF. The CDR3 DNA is TGTGCCAGCAGTTTCACCCGGGACAGGGTATACGAGCAGTACTTC.